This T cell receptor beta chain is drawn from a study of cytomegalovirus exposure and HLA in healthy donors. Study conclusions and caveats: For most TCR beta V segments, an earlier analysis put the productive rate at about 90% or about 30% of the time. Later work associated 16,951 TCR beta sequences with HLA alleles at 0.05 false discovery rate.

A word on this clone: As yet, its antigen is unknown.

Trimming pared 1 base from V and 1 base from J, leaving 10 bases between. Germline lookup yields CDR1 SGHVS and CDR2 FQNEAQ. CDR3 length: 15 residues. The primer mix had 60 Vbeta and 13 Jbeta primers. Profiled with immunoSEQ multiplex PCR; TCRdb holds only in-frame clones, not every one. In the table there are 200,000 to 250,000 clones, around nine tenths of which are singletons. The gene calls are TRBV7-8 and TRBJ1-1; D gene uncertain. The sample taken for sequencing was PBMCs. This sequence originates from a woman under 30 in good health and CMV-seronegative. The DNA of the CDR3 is TGTGCCAGCAGCTTAGAGGTGGCGGGGAACACTGAAGCTTTCTTT. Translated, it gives CASSLEVAGNTEAFF.